These 24 T cell receptor beta chains were all obtained from the same sample, sequenced in a study of T cell responses to AZD1222 COVID-19 vaccine. Here immunoSEQ multiplex PCR was the method, and the copy in TCRdb shows in-frame clones only, minus some. This sample has 100,000 to 140,000 clones, with about 85% found just once. This specimen consisted of peripheral blood, obtained 28 days after the second AZD1222 dose. The receptor set was obtained from an adult who received the AZD1222 COVID-19 vaccine.

The chain couples TRBV18 to TRBJ2-5; TRBD1 matches 7 bases. Germline V gene sequence: CDR1 KGHSH, CDR2 LQKENI. The CDR3 has 15 amino acids. The ends lost 6 bases at V and 4 bases at J; junction bases unmatched: 11. The CDR3 loop is CASSQTGALLETQYF. The CDR3 nucleotides are TGTGCCAGCTCCCAAACAGGGGCGCTTTTAGAGACCCAGTACTTC.

The rearrangement joins TRBV27 to TRBJ2-1; TRBD2 aligns across 9 bases. The CDR3 runs to 22 residues. V was pared by 0 bases and J by 0 bases, with 18 bases of the junction left unmatched. Germline V gene sequence: CDR1 MNHEY, CDR2 SMNVEV (reference sequence). CDR3 sequence (DNA): TGTGCCAGCAGTTTATCGGGAGCGGGGGGCCATTATTCTACCTACTCCTACAATGAGCAGTTCTTC. Amino acid sequence: CASSLSGAGGHYSTYSYNEQFF.

The CDR3, as DNA: TGTGCCAGCAGGGGATGGGGGATCGAGGACTATGGCTACACCTTC. It yields the protein CASRGWGIEDYGYTF. The chain is built from TRBV9 and TRBJ1-2; D is possibly TRBD1 (5 bases). V was cut by 5 bases and J by 3 bases, with 17 bases left in between. Looked up from germline, CDR1 is SGDLS and CDR2 is YYNGEE. This CDR3 spans 15 amino acids.

V gene TRBV13 combines with J gene TRBJ1-1; D is unclear. The CDR3 has 15 residues. CDR1 is PRHDT and CDR2 is FYEKMQ in the germline V gene (reference sequence). With 5 bases removed from V and 0 bases from J, the gap between germline ends came to 13 bases. CDR3 region: CASSDREGMNTEAFF. CDR3 nucleotides: TGTGCCAGCAGCGATCGCGAGGGAATGAACACTGAAGCTTTCTTT.

The rearrangement links TRBV12-5 to TRBJ1-5; 8 bases match TRBD1. The germline gives CDR1 LGHNT, CDR2 FRNRAP. The CDR3 is 15 amino acids. With V trimmed by 6 bases and J by 5 bases, 9 bases remained unmatched. The CDR3 loop is CASGTGTGPYQPQHF. The CDR3 coding sequence is TGTGCTAGTGGGACCGGGACAGGTCCCTATCAGCCCCAGCATTTT.

The genes are TRBV6-2 or TRBV6-3 and TRBJ1-1, with D uncertain. The V gene lost 2 bases and the J gene lost 4 bases, with 8 bases spanning the gap. CDR1 and CDR2 (germline): MNHEY, SVGEGT. The CDR3 is 13 amino acids. This CDR3 is CASSYGGITEAFF. The CDR3 DNA reads TGTGCCAGCAGTTACGGAGGGATCACTGAAGCTTTCTTT.

The chain uses TRBV6-5 and TRBJ1-1, with D perhaps matching TRBD1 (6 bases). V dropped 4 bases and J dropped 10 bases, with 16 bases sitting between them. Germline V gene sequence: CDR1 MNHEY, CDR2 SVGAGI. The CDR3 is made up of 13 amino acids. In nucleotides, the CDR3 is TGTGCCAGCAGTTTGGACAGCCTCACGGCAGCTTTCTTT. Residues: CASSLDSLTAAFF.

The J gene is TRBJ2-7, the V gene TRBV10-3, with TRBD1 matching 12 bases. CDR1 is ENHRY and CDR2 is SYGVKD in the germline V gene. V gave up 10 bases and J gave up 3 bases; unmatched junction bases: 4. The CDR3 has 13 residues. The chain's CDR3 is CATGTGGGYEQYF. The CDR3 nucleotides are TGTGCCACCGGGACAGGGGGCGGCTACGAGCAGTACTTC.

This clone was picked up one time. For the CDR3, the DNA is TGTGCCAGCAGCCTATCACTGAGCCCCGAGGCCAAAAACATTCAGTACTTC. Translated: CASSLSLSPEAKNIQYF. The rearrangement links TRBV2 to TRBJ2-4; D call uncertain. The CDR3 runs to 17 residues. Trimming cost V 6 bases and J 1 base, with 19 bases left between them. Germline V gene sequence: CDR1 SNHLY, CDR2 FYNNEI.

The chain couples TRBV18 to TRBJ1-3, with 9 bases identical to TRBD1. Germline V gene data show CDR1 as KGHSH and CDR2 as LQKENI. The CDR3 totals 16 residues. V lost 5 bases to trimming and J lost 5 bases; unmatched junction nucleotides: 10. The CDR3 loop reads CASSSSGTGSRNTIYF. The CDR3 coding sequence is TGTGCCAGCTCAAGTTCCGGGACAGGGAGTAGAAACACCATATATTTT.

The chain employs TRBV6-5 and TRBJ2-7; D unclear. V was shortened by 2 bases and J by 3 bases, with 14 bases between the two germline ends. This CDR3 comprises 15 residues. Germline V CDR1 and CDR2: MNHEY, SVGAGI. As DNA, the CDR3 is TGTGCCAGCAGTTACGGAGAAGAAAGTTTCTACGAGCAGTACTTC. Amino acid sequence: CASSYGEESFYEQYF.

The rearrangement links TRBV3-1 (or the pseudogene TRBV3-2) to TRBJ1-1, with D possibly TRBD1 on 6 matching bases. This CDR3 comprises 13 residues. Germline lookup yields CDR1 LGHDT and CDR2 YNNKEL (reference sequence). V was shortened by 3 bases and J by 7 bases, with 12 bases between the two germline ends. The chain's CDR3 is CASSQFQGLEAFF. CDR3 nucleotide sequence: TGTGCCAGCAGCCAGTTTCAGGGGCTTGAAGCTTTCTTT.

The sample holds one count of this clone. J is TRBJ2-2 and V is TRBV13; D remains ambiguous. The V end was cut by 2 bases, the J end by 2 bases, with 12 bases between. Germline V CDR1 and CDR2: PRHDT, FYEKMQ (reference sequence). CDR3 length: 16 residues. The CDR3 here is CASSLIGGPNTGELFF. CDR3 in DNA: TGTGCCAGCAGCTTAATCGGCGGTCCTAACACCGGGGAGCTGTTTTTT. Full variable domain (missing parts from reference TRBV13 and TRBJ2-2): AAGVIQSPRHLIKEKRETATLKCYPIPRHDTVYWYQQGPGQDPQFLISFYEKMQSDKGSIPDRFSAQQFSDYHSELNMSSLELGDSALYFCASSLIGGPNTGELFFGEGSRLTVL.

The chain carries TRBV7-9 and TRBJ2-5; TRBD2 is a possible D gene (5 bases). From germline, CDR1 is SEHNR and CDR2 FQNEAQ (reference sequence). The CDR3 runs to 14 residues. V dropped 5 bases and J dropped 1 base, with 11 bases sitting between them. The CDR3 DNA follows: TGTGCCAGCAGCGGAGACGGGATCCAAGAGACCCAGTACTTC. Translation: CASSGDGIQETQYF.

With regard to this clone: This sample includes further DNA sequences coding for the same CDR3. The chain couples TRBV18 to TRBJ1-1; no reliable D call. The CDR3 is 13 residues long. The germline V gene encodes CDR1 KGHSH and CDR2 LQKENI. Trimming shortened V by 3 bases and J by 4 bases, and 9 bases separated the two germline ends. CDR3 nucleotides: TGTGCCAGCTCACCCGGTTGGGGCACTGAAGCTTTCTTT. As protein: CASSPGWGTEAFF.

The V call is TRBV7-9, the J call TRBJ2-2, with a weak D call TRBD1 (6 bases). Trimming shortened V by 5 bases and J by 0 bases, and 22 bases separated the two germline ends. CDR3 length: 19 residues. Germline CDR1 is SEHNR and CDR2 is FQNEAQ (reference sequence). CDR3 sequence reads: CASSQTHGQPTANTGELFF. Here the CDR3 DNA reads TGTGCCAGCAGCCAAACCCATGGACAGCCGACCGCGAACACCGGGGAGCTGTTTTTT.

This clone was observed a single time. V is TRBV6-6 and J is TRBJ1-2, with a tentative D call TRBD1 (5 bases). Trimming took 5 bases from V and 10 from J, leaving 20 bases between them. From germline, CDR1 is MNHNY and CDR2 SVGAGI (reference sequence). The CDR3 has 14 residues. The CDR3 coding sequence is TGTGCCAGCAGTCCCTCGGCAGGGCTGATCGACTACACCTTC. It yields the protein CASSPSAGLIDYTF.

This chain joins TRBV28 and TRBJ2-7; 9 positions agree with TRBD2. Trimming cost V 7 bases and J 6 bases; bases outside gene matches: 16. This CDR3 contains 16 residues. The V gene's germline CDR1 is MDHEN and CDR2 SYDVKM. CDR3 nucleotides: TGTGCCAGCACGTCAAAGCGGGGGGCCTTAGCGGCCGAGCAGTACTTC. Its protein is CASTSKRGALAAEQYF.

This sequence joins TRBV4-1 and TRBJ2-7; D might be TRBD2 (5 bases). From germline, CDR1 is MGHRA and CDR2 YSYEKL. V was shortened by 0 bases and J by 2 bases, with 11 bases between the two germline ends. The CDR3 extends over 15 amino acids. The CDR3 here is CASSQEGSGAYEQYF. CDR3 in DNA: TGCGCCAGCAGCCAAGAAGGGTCCGGGGCCTACGAGCAGTACTTC.

The J gene is TRBJ1-2, the V gene TRBV28; TRBD1 matches 12 bases. In germline, CDR1 is MDHEN, CDR2 SYDVKM. The CDR3 has 14 amino acids. J was trimmed by 8 bases and V by 9 bases; bases with no gene match: 10. The chain's CDR3 is CASAPGQGAGGYTF. Here the CDR3 DNA reads TGTGCCAGTGCGCCGGGACAGGGGGCGGGAGGCTACACCTTC.

The chain couples TRBV3-1 (or the pseudogene TRBV3-2) to TRBJ1-4; tentatively, D is TRBD1 (6 bases). Trimming removed 1 base at V and 3 bases at J, with 9 bases between. Germline lookup yields CDR1 LGHDT and CDR2 YNNKEL (reference sequence). The CDR3 is made up of 15 amino acids. The CDR3 nucleotides read TGTGCCAGCAGCCAAGGTGGGGGGCCTAATGAAAAACTGTTTTTT. Amino acids: CASSQGGGPNEKLFF.

The chain combines TRBV19 with TRBJ1-5; tentatively, D is TRBD1 (5 bases). Germline V lookup: CDR1 LNHDA, CDR2 SQIVND (reference sequence). The CDR3 has 15 amino acids. The V gene lost 3 bases and the J gene lost 6 bases, with 15 bases spanning the gap. CDR3 nucleotides: TGTGCCAGTAGTATCCAAAGGGGCGCGGGTCAGCCCCAGCATTTT. It encodes CASSIQRGAGQPQHF.

The chain links TRBV9 to TRBJ1-1; D remains ambiguous. This CDR3 is 15 amino acids long. Between the trimmed V and J ends, which lost 6 bases and 2 bases, there was a span of 17 bases. The germline CDR1 and CDR2 sequences are SGDLS and YYNGEE. The CDR3 nucleotides read TGTGCCAGCACCCCGGGAACGGCCCGCAACACTGAAGCTTTCTTT. Protein: CASTPGTARNTEAFF.

This chain connects TRBV25-1 to TRBJ1-4; TRBD1 is a possible D gene (5 bases). CDR1 is MGHDK, CDR2 SYGVNS, per germline. The V and J ends lost 5 bases and 8 bases respectively, with 12 bases between them. CDR3 length equals 13 residues. CDR3 in DNA: TGTGCCAGCAGTATCAGGGTGCGGGAAAAACTGTTTTTT. The encoded protein is CASSIRVREKLFF.